One and the same sample provided the 3 T cell receptor beta chains below, sequenced in a study of blood T cells in healthy people across ages. Together with a sample-barcoded 5' primer, a J-beta primer mix was included in a second PCR lasting about 7 to 12 cycles. TCRdb fed the 5' RACE reads into MiXCR, producing one record per CDR3 protein. The repertoire includes over 600,000 distinct CDR3 sequences, 35% to 50% of them detected once, and approximately 31% sits in the top ten. The specimen was blood. These receptors originate from a man older than 75 in good health.

Concerning this clonotype itself: This sequence may be a read error, since a much larger clone differs from it by one base. V and J are TRBV29-1 and TRBJ2-5; 8 bases align to TRBD1. The J call is in doubt because the DNA end fits TRBJ2-7 better. The germline V gene encodes CDR1 SQVTM and CDR2 ANQGSEA. The CDR3 length is 14 residues. The CDR3 loop is CSVEEGQVFNEQYF. The DNA for the CDR3 is TGCAGCGTTGAAGAGGGACAGGTTTTCAACGAGCAGTACTTC.

The genes are TRBV4-2 and TRBJ2-7; the match to TRBD2 covers 10 bases. This CDR3 has 20 amino acids. V trimming: 0 bases; J trimming: 0 bases; junction bases outside the gene matches: 14. In germline, CDR1 is LGHNA, CDR2 YNFKEQ. CDR3 coding DNA: TGTGCCAGCAGCCAAGATCTCTCTAGCGGGGGAGCACCCTACTCCTACGAGCAGTACTTC. Translated, it gives CASSQDLSSGGAPYSYEQYF.

This clonotype showed up many times. The chain couples TRBV7-2 to TRBJ2-3; no clear D. The length of the CDR3 is 14 residues. The V and J ends lost 1 base and 2 bases respectively, with 7 bases between them. The V gene's germline CDR1 is SGHTA and CDR2 FQGNSA. CDR3 in DNA: TGTGCCAGCAGCTTAGACACGACCACAGATACGCAGTATTTT. Its translation is CASSLDTTTDTQYF. Combining the CDR3 with reference TRBV7-2 and TRBJ2-3 gives the whole variable domain GAGVSQSPSNKVTEKGKDVELRCDPISGHTALYWYRQSLGQGLEFLIYFQGNSAPDKSGLPSDRFSAERTGGSVSTLTIQRTQQEDSAVYLCASSLDTTTDTQYFGPGTRLTVL.